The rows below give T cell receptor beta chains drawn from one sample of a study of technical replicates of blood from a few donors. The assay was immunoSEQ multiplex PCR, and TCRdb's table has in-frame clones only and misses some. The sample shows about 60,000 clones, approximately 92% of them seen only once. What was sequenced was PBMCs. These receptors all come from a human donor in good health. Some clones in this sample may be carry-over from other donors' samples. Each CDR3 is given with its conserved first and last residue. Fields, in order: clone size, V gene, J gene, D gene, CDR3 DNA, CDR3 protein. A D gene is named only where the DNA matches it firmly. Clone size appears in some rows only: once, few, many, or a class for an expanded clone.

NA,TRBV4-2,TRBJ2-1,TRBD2,TGTGCCAGCAGCCAAGATGGCGGGAGTACCCACAATGAGCAGTTCTTC,CASSQDGGSTHNEQFF
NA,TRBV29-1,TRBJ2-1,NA,TGCAGCGAGATGCGGGAAAATGAGCAGTTCTTC,CSEMRENEQFF
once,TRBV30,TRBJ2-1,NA,TGTGCCTGGAGTGTATATGAGGGAGCGCAGTTCTTC,CAWSVYEGAQFF
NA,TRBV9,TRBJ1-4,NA,TGTGCCAGCAGCTCCAGGGGCTTTAATGAAAAACTGTTTTTT,CASSSRGFNEKLFF
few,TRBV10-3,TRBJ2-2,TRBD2,TGTGCCATCAGTGAGCTGGGGCGGGGGACCGGGGAGCTGTTTTTT,CAISELGRGTGELFF
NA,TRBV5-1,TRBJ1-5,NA,TGCGCCAGCCAAGCAGGGGTGGATCAGCCCCAGCATTTT,CASQAGVDQPQHF
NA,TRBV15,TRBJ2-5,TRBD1,TGTGCCACCAGCAGATTGACAGGGGCCCGAGAGACCCAGTACTTC,CATSRLTGARETQYF
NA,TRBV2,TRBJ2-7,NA,TGTGCCAGCAGTGCCAGCGGACCTCTCCACGAGCAGTACTTC,CASSASGPLHEQYF
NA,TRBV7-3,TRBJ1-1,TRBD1,TGTGCCAGCAGCTTCAGGGGGCGGGACACTGAAGCTTTCTTT,CASSFRGRDTEAFF
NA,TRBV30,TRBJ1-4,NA,TGTGCCTGGAGTAGGGGGGGCGGAGGTAATGAAAAACTGTTTTTT,CAWSRGGGGNEKLFF
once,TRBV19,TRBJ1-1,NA,TGTGCCAGTAGTATTCGAGAGAACACTGAAGCTTTCTTT,CASSIRENTEAFF
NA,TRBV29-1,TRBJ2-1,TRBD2,TGCAGCGTTGTGGCTAGCGGGGTTAATGAGCAGTTCTTC,CSVVASGVNEQFF
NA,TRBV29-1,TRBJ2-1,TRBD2,TGCAGCGTTGAGTTAAGTAGCACGGGGGGCAATGAGCAGTTCTTC,CSVELSSTGGNEQFF
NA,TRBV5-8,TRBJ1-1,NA,TGTGCCAGCAACTCTAAACCCGGGACAAACATTGGGAACACTGAAGCTTTCTTT,CASNSKPGTNIGNTEAFF
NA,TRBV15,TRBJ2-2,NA,TGTGCCACCAGCAGAGATTATAGAGGGGGAGGGACCGGGGAGCTGTTTTTT,CATSRDYRGGGTGELFF
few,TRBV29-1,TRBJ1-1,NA,TGCAGCGTTGTACCGGGGAACACTGAAGCTTTCTTT,CSVVPGNTEAFF
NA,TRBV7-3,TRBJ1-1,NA,TGTGCCAGCAGCCTAACACAGGGAACTGAAGCTTTCTTT,CASSLTQGTEAFF
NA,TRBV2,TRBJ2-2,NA,TGTGCCAGCAGCACGCAACAGGGCACCGGGGAGCTGTTTTTT,CASSTQQGTGELFF
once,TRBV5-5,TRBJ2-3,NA,TGTGCCAGCAGGTTCACATTCACAGATACGCAGTATTTT,CASRFTFTDTQYF